The sequence of this TCR beta chain was determined in a study of radiotherapy plus CTLA-4 blockade in lung cancer listed by TCRdb under 2018. Background for the entire study: Among the enrolled patients, roughly 17% had an objective response, and about 30% reached disease control. Beyond this particular receptor, the publication reports: After treatment with radiotherapy and ipilimumab, TCR clones that originated in tumors expanded in peripheral blood. The strongest predictors of response were reported to be early dynamic shifts in blood T cell clones along with a rise in serum interferon-beta following radiation.

With regard to this clone: Its antigen target is currently unknown. The input lacks base qualities; no much larger clone sits a single base away.

The study tested focal radiation therapy combined with CTLA-4 blockade (ipilimumab) in patients with chemo-refractory metastatic non-small-cell lung cancer. Libraries were prepared through the immunoSEQ multiplex PCR assay. What TCRdb holds here is the immuneACCESS table cut down to in-frame rearrangements. Part of the clones is not present; checked against another copy, under half of the missing clones reflect an unresolved V gene, and the others are unexplained. The sample profile shows about 88,000 clones; roughly 70% of them were found once. The ten largest clones capture about 14% of the sample. The CDR3 spans 12 residues, from the cysteine through the phenylalanine. The sequence is cut down to CDR3 DNA, 36 bases in frame from base 1. Here V drops 3 bases and J drops 7 bases, and the junction holds 2 bases not matched to any gene. CDR1 and CDR2 were assigned from the germline V gene as SGHDT and YYEEEE.

The source of this sequence is a human donor with non-small cell lung cancer that progressed on radiotherapy plus ipilimumab. The rearranged chain carries TRBV5-6 and TRBJ2-3; 7 central bases correspond to TRBD1. Source: peripheral blood, taken from a patient treated with radiotherapy plus ipilimumab. The encoded CDR3 is CASSSRGYTQYF. The sequenced DNA is TGTGCCAGCAGCTCCAGGGGGTATACGCAGTATTTT. Extended through the reference TRBV5-6 and TRBJ2-3 proteins, this CDR3 yields the full variable domain: DAGVTQSPTHLIKTRGQQVTLRCSPKSGHDTVSWYQQALGQGPQFIFQYYEEEERQRGNFPDRFSGHQFPNYSSELNVNALLLGDSALYLCASSSRGYTQYFGPGTRLTVL.